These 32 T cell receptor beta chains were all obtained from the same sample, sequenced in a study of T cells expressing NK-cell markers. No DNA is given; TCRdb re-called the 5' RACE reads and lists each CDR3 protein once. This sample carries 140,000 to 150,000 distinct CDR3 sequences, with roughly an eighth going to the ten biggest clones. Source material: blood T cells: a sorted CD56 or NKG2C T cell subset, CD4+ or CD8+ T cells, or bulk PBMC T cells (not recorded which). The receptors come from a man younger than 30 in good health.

CDR3: CASSLSGSPPTDTQYF. The chain is built from TRBV27 and TRBJ2-3; the TCRdb call, TRBD2, lacks DNA for checking. The CDR3 extends over 16 amino acids. Germline V gene sequence: CDR1 MNHEY, CDR2 SMNVEV (reference sequence).

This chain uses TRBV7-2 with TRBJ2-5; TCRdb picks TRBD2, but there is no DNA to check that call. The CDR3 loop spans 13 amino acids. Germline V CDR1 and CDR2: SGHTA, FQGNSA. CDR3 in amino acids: CASRWEGDETQYF.

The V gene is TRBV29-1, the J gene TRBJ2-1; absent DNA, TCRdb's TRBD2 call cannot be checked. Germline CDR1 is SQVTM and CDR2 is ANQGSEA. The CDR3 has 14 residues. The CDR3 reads CSSSSGSSYNEQFF.

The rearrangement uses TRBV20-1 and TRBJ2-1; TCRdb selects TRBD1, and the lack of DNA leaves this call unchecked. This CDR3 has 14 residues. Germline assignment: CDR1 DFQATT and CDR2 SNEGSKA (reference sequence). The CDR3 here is CSAPGARSYNEQFF.

CDR3: CASSPGGGWGYTF. This chain links TRBV6-2 or TRBV6-3 with TRBJ1-2; TCRdb names TRBD1, which stays unverified in the absence of DNA. The CDR3 loop spans 13 amino acids. Germline V lookup: CDR1 MNHEY, CDR2 SVGEGT.

The CDR3 region is CASRKGSTGELFF. The genes are TRBV12-3 or TRBV12-4 and TRBJ2-2. The CDR3 is made up of 13 amino acids.

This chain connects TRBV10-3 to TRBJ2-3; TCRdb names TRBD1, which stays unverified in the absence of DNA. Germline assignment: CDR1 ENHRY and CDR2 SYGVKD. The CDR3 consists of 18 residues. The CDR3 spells CAISVSPRQGSSTDTQYF.

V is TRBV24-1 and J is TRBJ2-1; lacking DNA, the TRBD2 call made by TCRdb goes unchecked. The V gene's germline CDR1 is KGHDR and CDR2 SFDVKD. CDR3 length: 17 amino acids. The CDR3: CATSDLPGLAGANEQFF.

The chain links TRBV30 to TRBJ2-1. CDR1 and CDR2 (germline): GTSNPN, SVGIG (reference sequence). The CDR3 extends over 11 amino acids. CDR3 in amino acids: CAWSHSNEQFF.

The CDR3 sequence is CASSFGAGEFF. The chain joins TRBV12-3 or TRBV12-4 to TRBJ2-1; TCRdb reports TRBD1, a call that lacks DNA to check it against. CDR3 length: 11 residues.

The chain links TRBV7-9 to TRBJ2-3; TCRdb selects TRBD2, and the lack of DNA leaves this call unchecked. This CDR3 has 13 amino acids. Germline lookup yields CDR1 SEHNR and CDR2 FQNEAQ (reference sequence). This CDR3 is CASIGRNTDTQYF. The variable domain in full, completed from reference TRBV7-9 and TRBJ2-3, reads DTGVSQNPRHKITKRGQNVTFRCDPISEHNRLYWYRQTLGQGPEFLTYFQNEAQLEKSRLLSDRFSAERPKGSFSTLEIQRTEQGDSAMYLCASIGRNTDTQYFGPGTRLTVL.

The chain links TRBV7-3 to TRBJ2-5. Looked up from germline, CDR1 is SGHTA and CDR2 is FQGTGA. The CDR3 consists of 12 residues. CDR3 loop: CASSYLGQTQYF.

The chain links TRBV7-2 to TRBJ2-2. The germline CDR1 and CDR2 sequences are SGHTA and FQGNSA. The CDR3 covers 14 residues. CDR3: CASSGVANTGELFF.

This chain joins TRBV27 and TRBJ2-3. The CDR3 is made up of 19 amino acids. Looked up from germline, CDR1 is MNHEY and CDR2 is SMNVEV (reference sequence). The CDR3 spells CASSSRNVENPEGTDTQYF.

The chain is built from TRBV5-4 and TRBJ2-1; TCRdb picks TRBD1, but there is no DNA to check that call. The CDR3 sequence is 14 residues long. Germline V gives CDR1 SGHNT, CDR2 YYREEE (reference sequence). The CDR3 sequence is CASSWGTGANEQFF.

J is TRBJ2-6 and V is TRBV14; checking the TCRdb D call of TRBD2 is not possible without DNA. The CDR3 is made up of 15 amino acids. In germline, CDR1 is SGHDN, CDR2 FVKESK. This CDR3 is CASSRTRTGANVLTF. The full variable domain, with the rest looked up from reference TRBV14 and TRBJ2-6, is EAGVTQFPSHSVIEKGQTVTLRCDPISGHDNLYWYRRVMGKEIKFLLHFVKESKQDESGMPNNRFLAERTGGTYSTLKVQPAELEDSGVYFCASSRTRTGANVLTFGAGSRLTVL.

The CDR3 loop is CASSLVGGSAETQYF. V gene TRBV5-1 combines with J gene TRBJ2-5; absent DNA, TCRdb's TRBD2 call cannot be checked. CDR3 length: 15 amino acids. The germline CDR1 and CDR2 sequences are SGHRS and YFSETQ.

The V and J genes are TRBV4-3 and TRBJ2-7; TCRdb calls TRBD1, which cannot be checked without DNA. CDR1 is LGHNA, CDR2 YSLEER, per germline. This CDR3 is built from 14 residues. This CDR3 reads CASSQDLTQGEQYF.

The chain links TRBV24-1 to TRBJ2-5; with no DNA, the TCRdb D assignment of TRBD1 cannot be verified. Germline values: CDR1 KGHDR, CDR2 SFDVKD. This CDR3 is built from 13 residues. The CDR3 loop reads CATSDWTEETQYF.

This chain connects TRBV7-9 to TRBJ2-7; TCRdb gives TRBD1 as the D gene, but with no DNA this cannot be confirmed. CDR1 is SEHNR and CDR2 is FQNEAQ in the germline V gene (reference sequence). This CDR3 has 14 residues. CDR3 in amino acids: CATSEGQGAGEQYF.

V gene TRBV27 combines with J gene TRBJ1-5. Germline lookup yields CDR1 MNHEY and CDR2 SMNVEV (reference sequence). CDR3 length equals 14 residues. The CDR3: CASRSDTSNQPQHF.

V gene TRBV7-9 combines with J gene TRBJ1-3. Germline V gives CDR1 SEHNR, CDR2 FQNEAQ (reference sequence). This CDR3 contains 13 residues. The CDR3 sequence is CASRHDGGNTIYF.

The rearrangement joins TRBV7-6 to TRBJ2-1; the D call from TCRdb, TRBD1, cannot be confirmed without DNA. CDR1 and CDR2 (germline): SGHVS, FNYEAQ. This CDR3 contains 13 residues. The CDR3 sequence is CASSLLVRDEQFF.

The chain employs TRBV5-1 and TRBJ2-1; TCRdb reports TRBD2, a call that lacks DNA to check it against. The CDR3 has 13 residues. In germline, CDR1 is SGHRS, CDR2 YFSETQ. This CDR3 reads CASSLAGLAEQFF.

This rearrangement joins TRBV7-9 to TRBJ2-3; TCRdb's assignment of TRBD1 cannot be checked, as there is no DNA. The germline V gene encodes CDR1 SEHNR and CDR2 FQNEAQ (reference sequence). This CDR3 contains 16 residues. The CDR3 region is CASSPGAGTPPDTQYF. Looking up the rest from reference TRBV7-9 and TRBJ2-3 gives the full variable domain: DTGVSQNPRHKITKRGQNVTFRCDPISEHNRLYWYRQTLGQGPEFLTYFQNEAQLEKSRLLSDRFSAERPKGSFSTLEIQRTEQGDSAMYLCASSPGAGTPPDTQYFGPGTRLTVL.

The CDR3 loop is CASSPPLAGGYNEQFF. The chain links TRBV6-2 or TRBV6-3 to TRBJ2-1; the D call of TRBD2 rests on TCRdb alone, since no DNA is present to check it. This CDR3 comprises 16 residues. CDR1 and CDR2 (germline): MNHEY, SVGEGT.

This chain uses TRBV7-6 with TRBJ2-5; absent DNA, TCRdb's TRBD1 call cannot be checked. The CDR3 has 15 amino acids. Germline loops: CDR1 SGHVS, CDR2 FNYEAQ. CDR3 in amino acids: CASSPGTLPTETQYF. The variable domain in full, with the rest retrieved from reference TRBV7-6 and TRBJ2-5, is GAGVSQSPRYKVTKRGQDVALRCDPISGHVSLYWYRQALGQGPEFLTYFNYEAQQDKSGLPNDRFSAERPEGSISTLTIQRTEQRDSAMYRCASSPGTLPTETQYFGPGTRLLVL.

CDR3 in amino acids: CASSQGTGVYRELFF. The chain has TRBV4-3 and TRBJ2-2; absent DNA, TCRdb's TRBD1 call cannot be checked. Germline-derived CDR1 and CDR2 are LGHNA and YSLEER. The CDR3 contains 15 residues.

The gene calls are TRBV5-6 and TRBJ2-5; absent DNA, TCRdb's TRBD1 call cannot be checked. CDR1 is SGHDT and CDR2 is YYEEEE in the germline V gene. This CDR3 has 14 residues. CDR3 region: CASSFSQGQETQYF.

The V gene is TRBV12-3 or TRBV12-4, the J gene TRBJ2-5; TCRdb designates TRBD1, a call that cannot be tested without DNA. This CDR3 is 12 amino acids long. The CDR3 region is CASSSGRETQYF.

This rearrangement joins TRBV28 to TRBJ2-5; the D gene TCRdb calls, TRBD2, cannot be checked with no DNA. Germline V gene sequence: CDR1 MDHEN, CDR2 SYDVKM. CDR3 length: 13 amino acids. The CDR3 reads CATGGLGEETQYF. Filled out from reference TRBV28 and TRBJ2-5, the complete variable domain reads DVKVTQSSRYLVKRTGEKVFLECVQDMDHENMFWYRQDPGLGLRLIYFSYDVKMKEKGDIPEGYSVSREKKERFSLILESASTNQTSMYLCATGGLGEETQYFGPGTRLLVL.

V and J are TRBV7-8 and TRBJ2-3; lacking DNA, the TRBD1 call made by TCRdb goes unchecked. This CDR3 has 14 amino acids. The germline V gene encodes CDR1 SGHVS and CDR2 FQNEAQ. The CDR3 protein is CASSPWGVADTQYF.